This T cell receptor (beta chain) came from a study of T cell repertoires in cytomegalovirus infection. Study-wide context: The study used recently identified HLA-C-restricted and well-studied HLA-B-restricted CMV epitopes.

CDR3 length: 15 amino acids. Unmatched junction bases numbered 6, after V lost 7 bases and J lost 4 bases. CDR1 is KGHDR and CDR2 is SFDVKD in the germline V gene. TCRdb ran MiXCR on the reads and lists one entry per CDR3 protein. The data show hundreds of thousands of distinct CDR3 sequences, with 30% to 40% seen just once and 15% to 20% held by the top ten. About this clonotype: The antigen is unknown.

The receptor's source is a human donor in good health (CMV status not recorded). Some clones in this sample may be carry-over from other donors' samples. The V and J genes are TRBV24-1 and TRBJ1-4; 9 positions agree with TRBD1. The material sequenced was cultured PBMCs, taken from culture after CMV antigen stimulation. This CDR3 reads CATSVDRGGNEKLFF. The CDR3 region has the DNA TGTGCCACCAGCGTCGACAGGGGGGGTAATGAAAAACTGTTTTTT.